Sequencing of this T cell receptor beta chain was carried out in a study of blood T cell repertoires in COVID-19. As for the study in general: COVID-19 samples from acute and convalescent phases originated in the United States, Italy and Spain. T cells, B-cell-depleted T cells, or PBMCs provided the cDNA or gDNA that served as material.

With V trimmed by 6 bases and J by 4 bases, 1 base remained unmatched. The CDR3 sequence is 12 residues long. Germline CDR1 and CDR2: MNHEY and SVGAGI. Authors' data handling: Reference gene primers were amplified, and this amplification served to estimate nucleated cell counts. The assay was immunoSEQ multiplex PCR, and TCRdb's table has in-frame clones only and misses some. For V, J and clone size, that table is used; D and trimming come from the DNA. This table holds about 250,000 clones, around 83% found once. Material for sequencing was peripheral blood. The J gene is TRBJ2-7, the V gene TRBV6-5; 9 nucleotides agree with TRBD1. This clonotype was sampled from an elderly man with acute or convalescent COVID-19. CDR3 loop: CASRDRGYEQYF. In nucleotides, the CDR3 is TGTGCCAGCAGGGACAGGGGATACGAGCAGTACTTC.